The source of this T cell receptor (beta chain) is a study of shared clonotypes between healthy human individuals. Naive CD8 isolation took CD45RO-negative cells positively selected for CCR7 and excluded terminally differentiated effector memory CD45RA+ cells. The repertoire was sequenced with immunoSEQ multiplex PCR; TCRdb's copy has only in-frame clones and lacks some. The table has about 2 million clones, approximately 95% seen once. The CDR3 has 15 amino acids. Per germline, CDR1 MGHRA and CDR2 YSYEKL. Trimming cost V 0 bases and J 1 base, with 10 bases left between them. In regard to this clone: Other DNA sequences of this sample code for an identical CDR3.

The chain is built from TRBV4-1 and TRBJ2-7; weak D call: TRBD1 (6 bases). This receptor was obtained from a man aged 18 to 35 in good health. What was sequenced was naive CD8+ T cells sorted from blood. CDR3 loop: CASSQDPGVSYEQYF. DNA for the CDR3: TGCGCCAGCAGCCAAGATCCAGGGGTATCCTACGAGCAGTACTTC.